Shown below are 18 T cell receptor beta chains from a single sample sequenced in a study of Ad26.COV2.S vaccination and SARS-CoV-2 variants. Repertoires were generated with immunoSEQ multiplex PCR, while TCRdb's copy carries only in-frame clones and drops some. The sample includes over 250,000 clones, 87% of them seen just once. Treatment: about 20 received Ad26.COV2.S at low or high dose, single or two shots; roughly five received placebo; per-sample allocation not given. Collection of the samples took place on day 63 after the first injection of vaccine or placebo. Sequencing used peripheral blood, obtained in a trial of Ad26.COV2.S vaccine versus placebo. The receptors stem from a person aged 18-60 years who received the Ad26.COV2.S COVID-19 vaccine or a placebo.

The CDR3 loop reads CATSDRTGQEFPYNEQFF. In DNA form, the CDR3 reads TGTGCCACCAGTGACAGGACGGGACAGGAGTTCCCCTACAATGAGCAGTTCTTC. This chain joins TRBV24-1 and TRBJ2-1, with TRBD1 matching over 8 bases. With 4 bases clipped from V and 2 bases from J, the junction kept 12 bases outside the gene matches. The CDR3 spans 18 residues. The germline CDR1 and CDR2 sequences are KGHDR and SFDVKD.

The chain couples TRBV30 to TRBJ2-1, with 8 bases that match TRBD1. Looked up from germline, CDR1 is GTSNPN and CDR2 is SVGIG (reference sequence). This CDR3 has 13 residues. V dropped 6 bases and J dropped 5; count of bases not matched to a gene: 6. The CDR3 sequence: CACTGTGDNEQFF. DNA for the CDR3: TGTGCCTGCACCGGGACAGGAGACAATGAGCAGTTCTTC.

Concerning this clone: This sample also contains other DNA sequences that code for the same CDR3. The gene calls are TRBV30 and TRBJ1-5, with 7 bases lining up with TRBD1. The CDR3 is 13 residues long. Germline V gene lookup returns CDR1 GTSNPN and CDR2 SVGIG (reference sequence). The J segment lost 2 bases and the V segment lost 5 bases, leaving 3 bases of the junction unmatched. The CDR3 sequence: CAWGDRGNQPQHF. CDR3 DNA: TGTGCCTGGGGGGACAGAGGCAATCAGCCCCAGCATTTT.

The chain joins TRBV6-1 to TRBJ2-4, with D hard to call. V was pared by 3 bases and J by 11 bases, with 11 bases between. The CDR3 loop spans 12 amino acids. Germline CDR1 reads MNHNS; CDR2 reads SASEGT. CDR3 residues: CASSEGRAVQYF. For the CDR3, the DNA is TGTGCCAGCAGTGAGGGCCGGGCGGTTCAGTACTTC.

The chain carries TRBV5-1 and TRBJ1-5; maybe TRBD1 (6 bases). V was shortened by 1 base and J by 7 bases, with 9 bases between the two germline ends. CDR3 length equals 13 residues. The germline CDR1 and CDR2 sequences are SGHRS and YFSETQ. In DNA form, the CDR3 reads TGCGCCAGCAGCTTGATTACAGGGCAGCCCCAGCATTTT. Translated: CASSLITGQPQHF.

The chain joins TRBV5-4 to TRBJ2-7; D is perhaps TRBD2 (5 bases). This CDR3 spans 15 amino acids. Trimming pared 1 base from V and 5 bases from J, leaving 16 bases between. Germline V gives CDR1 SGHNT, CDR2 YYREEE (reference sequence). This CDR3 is CASSLSGELWDEQYF. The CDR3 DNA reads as TGTGCCAGCAGCTTGTCCGGGGAGCTCTGGGACGAGCAGTACTTC.

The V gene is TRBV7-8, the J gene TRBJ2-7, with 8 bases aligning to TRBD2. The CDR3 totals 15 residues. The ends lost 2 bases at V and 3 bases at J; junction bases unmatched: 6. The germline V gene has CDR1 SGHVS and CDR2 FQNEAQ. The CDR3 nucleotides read TGTGCCAGCAGCTTAAGTCTAGCGGGTAACTACGAGCAGTACTTC. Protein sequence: CASSLSLAGNYEQYF.

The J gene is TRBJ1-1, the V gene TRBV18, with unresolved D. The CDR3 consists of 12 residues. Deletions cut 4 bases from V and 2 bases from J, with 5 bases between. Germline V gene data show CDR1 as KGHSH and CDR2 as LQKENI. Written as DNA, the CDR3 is TGTGCCAGCTCACGGGGAAACACTGAAGCTTTCTTT. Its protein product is CASSRGNTEAFF.

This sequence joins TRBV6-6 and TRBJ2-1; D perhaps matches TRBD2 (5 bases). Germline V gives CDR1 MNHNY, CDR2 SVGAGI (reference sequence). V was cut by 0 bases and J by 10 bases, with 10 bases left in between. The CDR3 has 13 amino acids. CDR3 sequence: CASSYSRVEEQFF. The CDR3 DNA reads TGTGCCAGCAGTTACTCGAGGGTGGAGGAGCAGTTCTTC.

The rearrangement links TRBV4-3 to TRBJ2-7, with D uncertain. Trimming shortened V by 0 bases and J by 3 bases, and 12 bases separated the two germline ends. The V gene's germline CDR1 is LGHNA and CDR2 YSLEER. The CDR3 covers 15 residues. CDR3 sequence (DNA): TGCGCCAGCAGCCAAGATTCAAGCAGCGACTACGAGCAGTACTTC. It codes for CASSQDSSSDYEQYF.

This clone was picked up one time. The CDR3 bases are TGTGCTAGTGGTTTGTTACGGGGGGTGGGGACCGGGATCTATGGCTACACCTTC. Translating gives CASGLLRGVGTGIYGYTF. The chain joins TRBV12-5 to TRBJ1-2, with D possibly matching TRBD1 (5 bases). V lost 2 bases and J lost 4, with 23 bases in between. Germline lookup yields CDR1 LGHNT and CDR2 FRNRAP. There are 18 residues in the CDR3.

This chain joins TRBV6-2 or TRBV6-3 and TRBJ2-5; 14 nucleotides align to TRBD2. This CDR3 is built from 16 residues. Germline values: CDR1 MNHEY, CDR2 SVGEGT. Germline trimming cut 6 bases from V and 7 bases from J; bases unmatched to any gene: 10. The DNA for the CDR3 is TGTGCCAGCAGCCCCGGGACTAGCGGGGGAAGGGGGACCCAGTACTTC. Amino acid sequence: CASSPGTSGGRGTQYF.

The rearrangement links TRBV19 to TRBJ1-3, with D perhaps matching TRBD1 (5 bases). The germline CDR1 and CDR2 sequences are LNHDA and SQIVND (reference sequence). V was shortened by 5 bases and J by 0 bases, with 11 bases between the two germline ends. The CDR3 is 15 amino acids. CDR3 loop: CASSSAGSSGNTIYF. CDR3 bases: TGTGCCAGTAGTTCGGCAGGGAGCTCTGGAAACACCATATATTTT. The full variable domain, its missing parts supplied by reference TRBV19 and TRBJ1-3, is DGGITQSPKYLFRKEGQNVTLSCEQNLNHDAMYWYRQDPGQGLRLIYYSQIVNDFQKGDIAEGYSVSREKKESFPLTVTSAQKNPTAFYLCASSSAGSSGNTIYFGEGSWLTVV.

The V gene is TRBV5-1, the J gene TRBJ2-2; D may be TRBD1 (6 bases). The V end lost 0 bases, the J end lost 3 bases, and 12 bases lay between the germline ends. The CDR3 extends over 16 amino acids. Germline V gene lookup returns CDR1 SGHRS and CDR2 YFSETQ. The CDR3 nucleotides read TGCGCCAGCAGCTTGGTCCCAGGGGCGGACACCGGGGAGCTGTTTTTT. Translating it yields CASSLVPGADTGELFF.

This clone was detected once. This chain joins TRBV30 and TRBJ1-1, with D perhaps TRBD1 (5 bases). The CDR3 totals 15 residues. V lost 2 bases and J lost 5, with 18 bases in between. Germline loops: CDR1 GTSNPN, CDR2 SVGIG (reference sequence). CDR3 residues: CAWSPLWQGRTEAFF. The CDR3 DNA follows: TGTGCCTGGAGTCCTCTCTGGCAGGGAAGAACTGAAGCTTTCTTT.

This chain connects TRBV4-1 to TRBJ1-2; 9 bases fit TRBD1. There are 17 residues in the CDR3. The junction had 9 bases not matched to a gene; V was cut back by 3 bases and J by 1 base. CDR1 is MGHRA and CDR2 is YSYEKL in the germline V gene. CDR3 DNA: TGCGCCAGCAGCCATCCGGGACAGGGATCCCGTAACTATGGCTACACCTTC. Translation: CASSHPGQGSRNYGYTF.

For the CDR3, the DNA is TGTGCCAGCAGCTTGGACTGGTCGAGTGAGCAGTTCTTC. Its protein product is CASSLDWSSEQFF. The gene calls are TRBV5-4 and TRBJ2-1; D is unresolved. The CDR3 has 13 amino acids. Deletions cut 0 bases from V and 9 bases from J, with 10 bases between. Germline V gene sequence: CDR1 SGHNT, CDR2 YYREEE (reference sequence).

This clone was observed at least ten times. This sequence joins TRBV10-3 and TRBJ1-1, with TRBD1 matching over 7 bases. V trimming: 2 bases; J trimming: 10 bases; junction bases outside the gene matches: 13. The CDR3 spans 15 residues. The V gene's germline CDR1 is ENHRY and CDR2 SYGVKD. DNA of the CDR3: TGTGCCATCAGTGAGAGTTTGGGACAGCCAAAAGGAGCTTTCTTT. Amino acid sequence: CAISESLGQPKGAFF.